This note documents a single T cell receptor (beta chain) sequence. Its antigen is not known. 5'-RACE, quantitative and with molecular barcodes, yielded the TCR beta libraries. TCRdb recomputed calls from the 5' RACE reads with MiXCR, one row per CDR3 protein. The table includes about 90,000 distinct CDR3 sequences, around 27% detected once. Germline V CDR1 and CDR2: SGHKS, YYEKEE (reference sequence). V was pared by 4 bases and J by 1 base, with 14 bases between. This CDR3 is 15 amino acids long. The data are from a study of CD8 T cells in ankylosing spondylitis. Study-wide results and caveats: Disease-associated clones were CD8+ and fairly uncommon in peripheral blood. Enrichment of disease-linked clones was reportedly significant in matched ankylosing spondylitis synovial fluid.

This chain joins TRBV5-5 and TRBJ1-1; D is uncertain. The clonotype comes from a male donor with ankylosing spondylitis or in good health (not recorded which). The sequencing sample was made of blood, either unsorted or a sorted T cell fraction (not recorded which). The CDR3 region has the DNA TGTGCCAGCAGCGCTCGAGTAGAAGGGAACACTGAAGCTTTCTTT. This sequence encodes CASSARVEGNTEAFF.